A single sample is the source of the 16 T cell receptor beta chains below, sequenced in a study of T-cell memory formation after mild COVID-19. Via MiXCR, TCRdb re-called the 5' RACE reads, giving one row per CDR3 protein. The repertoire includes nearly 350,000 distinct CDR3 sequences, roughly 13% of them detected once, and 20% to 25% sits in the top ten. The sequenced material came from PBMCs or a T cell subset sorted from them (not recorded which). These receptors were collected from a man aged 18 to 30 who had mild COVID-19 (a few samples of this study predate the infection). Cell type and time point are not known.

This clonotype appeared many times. The CDR3 is CASSQGSRSYEQYF. The CDR3 DNA reads as TGTGCCAGCAGCCAAGGTTCAAGGTCCTACGAGCAGTACTTC. The rearrangement uses TRBV3-1 and TRBJ2-7; D is ambiguous. The V gene lost 1 base and the J gene lost 1 base, with 8 bases spanning the gap. The germline CDR1 and CDR2 sequences are LGHDT and YNNKEL (reference sequence). CDR3 length equals 14 residues.

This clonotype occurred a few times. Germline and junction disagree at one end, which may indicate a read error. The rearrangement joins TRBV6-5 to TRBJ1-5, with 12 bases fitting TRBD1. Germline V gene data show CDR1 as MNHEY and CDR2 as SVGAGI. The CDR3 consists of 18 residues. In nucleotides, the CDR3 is TGTGCCAGCAGTCGACTGGCCGGGACAGGGGGCATCAATCAGACCCAGCATTTT. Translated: CASSRLAGTGGINQTQHF.

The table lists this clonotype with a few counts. This chain's CDR3 is CASSAAPWYGEQFF. The DNA of the CDR3 is TGTGCCAGCAGTGCTGCGCCCTGGTATGGCGAGCAGTTCTTC. V and J are TRBV6-4 and TRBJ2-1; D call uncertain. V lost 4 bases and J lost 10, with 17 bases in between. Germline loops: CDR1 MRHNA, CDR2 SNTAGT. This CDR3 contains 14 residues.

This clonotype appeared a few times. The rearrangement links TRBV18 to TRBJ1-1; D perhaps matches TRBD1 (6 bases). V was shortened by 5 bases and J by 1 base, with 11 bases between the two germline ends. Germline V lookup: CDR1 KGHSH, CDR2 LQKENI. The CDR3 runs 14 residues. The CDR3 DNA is TGTGCCAGCTCATCAGGGGCGGGGAACACTGAAGCTTTCTTT. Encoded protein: CASSSGAGNTEAFF.

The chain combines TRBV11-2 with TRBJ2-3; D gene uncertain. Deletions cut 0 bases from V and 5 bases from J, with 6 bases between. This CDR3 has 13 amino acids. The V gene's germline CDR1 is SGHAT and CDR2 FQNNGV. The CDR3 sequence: CASSLEAGDTQYF. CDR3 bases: TGTGCCAGCAGCTTAGAAGCTGGAGATACGCAGTATTTT.

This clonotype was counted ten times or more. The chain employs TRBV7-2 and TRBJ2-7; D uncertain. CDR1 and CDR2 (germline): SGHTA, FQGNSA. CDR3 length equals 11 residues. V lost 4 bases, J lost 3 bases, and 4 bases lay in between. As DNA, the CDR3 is TGTGCCAGCAGCTCCTACTACGAGCAGTACTTC. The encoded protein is CASSSYYEQYF.

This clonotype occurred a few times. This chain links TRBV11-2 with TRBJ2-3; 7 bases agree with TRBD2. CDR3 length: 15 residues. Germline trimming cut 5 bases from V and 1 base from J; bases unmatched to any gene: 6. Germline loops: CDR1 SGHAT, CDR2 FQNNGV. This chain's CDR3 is CASSRGAGGTDTQYF. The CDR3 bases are TGTGCCAGCAGCCGAGGGGCGGGGGGCACAGATACGCAGTATTTT.

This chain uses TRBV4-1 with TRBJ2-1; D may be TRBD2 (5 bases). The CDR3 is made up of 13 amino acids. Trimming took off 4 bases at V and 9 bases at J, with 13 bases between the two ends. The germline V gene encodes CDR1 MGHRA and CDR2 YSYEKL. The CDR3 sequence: CASSPRLASEQFF. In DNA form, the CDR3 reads TGCGCCAGCAGCCCTCGGCTAGCATCTGAGCAGTTCTTC.

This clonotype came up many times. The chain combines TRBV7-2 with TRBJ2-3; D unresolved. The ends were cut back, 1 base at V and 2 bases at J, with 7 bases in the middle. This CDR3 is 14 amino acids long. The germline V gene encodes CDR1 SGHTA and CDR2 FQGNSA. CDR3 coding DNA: TGTGCCAGCAGCTTAGTACGTTACACAGATACGCAGTATTTT. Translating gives CASSLVRYTDTQYF.

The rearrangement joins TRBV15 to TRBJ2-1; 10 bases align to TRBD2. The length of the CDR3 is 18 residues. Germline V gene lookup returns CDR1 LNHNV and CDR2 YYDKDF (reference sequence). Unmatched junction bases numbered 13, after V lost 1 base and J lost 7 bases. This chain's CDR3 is CATSRVWSSGGAYNEQFF. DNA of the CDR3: TGTGCCACCAGCAGAGTATGGTCGAGCGGGGGGGCATATAATGAGCAGTTCTTC.

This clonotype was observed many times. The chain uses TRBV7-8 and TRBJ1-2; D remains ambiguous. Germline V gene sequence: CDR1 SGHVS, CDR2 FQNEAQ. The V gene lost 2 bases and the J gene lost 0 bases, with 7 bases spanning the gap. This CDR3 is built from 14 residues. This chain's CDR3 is CASSLPMANYGYTF. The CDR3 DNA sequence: TGTGCCAGCAGCTTACCGATGGCTAACTATGGCTACACCTTC. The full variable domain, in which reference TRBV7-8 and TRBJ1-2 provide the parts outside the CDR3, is GAGVSQSPRYKVAKRGQDVALRCDPISGHVSLFWYQQALGQGPEFLTYFQNEAQLDKSGLPSDRFFAERPEGSVSTLKIQRTQQEDSAVYLCASSLPMANYGYTFGSGTRLTVV.

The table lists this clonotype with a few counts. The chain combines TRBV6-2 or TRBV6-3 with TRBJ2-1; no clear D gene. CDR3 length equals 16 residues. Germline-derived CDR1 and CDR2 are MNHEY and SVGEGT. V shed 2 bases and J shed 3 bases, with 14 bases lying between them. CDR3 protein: CASSYLSARYYNEQFF. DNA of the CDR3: TGTGCCAGCAGTTACCTTTCGGCCCGCTACTACAATGAGCAGTTCTTC.

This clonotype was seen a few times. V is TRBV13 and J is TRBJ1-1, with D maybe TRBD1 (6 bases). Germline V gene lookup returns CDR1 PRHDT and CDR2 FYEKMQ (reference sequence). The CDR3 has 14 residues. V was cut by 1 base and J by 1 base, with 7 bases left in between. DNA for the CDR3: TGTGCCAGCAGCTTAGTGGGACAGAACACTGAAGCTTTCTTT. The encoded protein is CASSLVGQNTEAFF.

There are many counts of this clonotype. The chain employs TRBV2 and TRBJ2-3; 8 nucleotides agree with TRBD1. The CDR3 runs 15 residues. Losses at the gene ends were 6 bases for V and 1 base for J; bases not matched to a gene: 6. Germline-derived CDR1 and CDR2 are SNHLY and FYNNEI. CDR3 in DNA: TGTGCCAGCAGCGGAGGACAGGGAGGCACAGATACGCAGTATTTT. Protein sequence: CASSGGQGGTDTQYF.

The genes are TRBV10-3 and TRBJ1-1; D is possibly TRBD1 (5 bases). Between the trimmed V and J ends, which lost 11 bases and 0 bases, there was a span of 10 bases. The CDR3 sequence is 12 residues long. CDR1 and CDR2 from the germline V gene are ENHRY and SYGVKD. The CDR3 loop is CASMTVNTEAFF. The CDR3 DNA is TGTGCCTCAATGACAGTGAACACTGAAGCTTTCTTT.

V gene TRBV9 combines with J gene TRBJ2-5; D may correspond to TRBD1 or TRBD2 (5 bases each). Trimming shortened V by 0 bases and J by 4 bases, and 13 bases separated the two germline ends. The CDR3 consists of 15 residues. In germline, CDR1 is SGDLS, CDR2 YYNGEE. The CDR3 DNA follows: TGTGCCAGCAGCGTAGGAGGGGCCACATTAGAGACCCAGTACTTC. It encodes CASSVGGATLETQYF.